Below, 22 T cell receptor beta chains from the same sample are listed, as sequenced in a study of cytomegalovirus exposure and HLA in healthy donors. This PCR relied on a set of 60 Vbeta primers and 13 Jbeta primers. Generated by immunoSEQ multiplex PCR, the TCRdb table keeps only in-frame clones and is missing some. The sample table sets out about 58,000 clones. Sequencing was done on a sample of PBMCs. The receptors shown here come from a male donor in good health and CMV-seronegative.

The chain recombines TRBV2 with TRBJ2-5, with TRBD1 identical over 8 bases. V gave up 4 bases and J gave up 4 bases; unmatched junction bases: 5. This CDR3 is built from 14 residues. Germline V gives CDR1 SNHLY, CDR2 FYNNEI. The CDR3 loop is CASSAQTGAETQYF. CDR3 coding DNA: TGTGCCAGCAGTGCCCAGACAGGGGCAGAGACCCAGTACTTC.

This chain joins TRBV18 and TRBJ2-7; 10 nucleotides line up with TRBD1. The CDR3 is 17 amino acids. V dropped 0 bases and J dropped 4; count of bases not matched to a gene: 9. Per germline, CDR1 KGHSH and CDR2 LQKENI. The CDR3 DNA follows: TGTGCCAGCTCACCACCGGGGTTCGGGACAGGGGTTTACGAGCAGTACTTC. It yields the protein CASSPPGFGTGVYEQYF.

The chain combines TRBV7-2 with TRBJ2-5; possible D gene TRBD2, 6 bases. CDR3 length: 14 residues. Germline V CDR1 and CDR2: SGHTA, FQGNSA. With 8 bases removed from V and 4 bases from J, the gap between germline ends came to 17 bases. CDR3 amino acids: CASGTLLGGETQYF. CDR3 DNA: TGTGCCAGCGGAACCTTGCTCGGGGGAGAGACCCAGTACTTC.

V gene TRBV6-1 combines with J gene TRBJ1-2; a possible D gene is TRBD1 (6 bases). Trimming took 3 bases from V and 8 from J, leaving 10 bases between them. The CDR3 is made up of 12 amino acids. From germline, CDR1 is MNHNS and CDR2 SASEGT. The chain's CDR3 is CASSDNRVGYTF. CDR3 sequence (DNA): TGTGCCAGCAGTGACAACAGGGTAGGCTACACCTTC.

V and J are TRBV6-1 and TRBJ2-1, with D tentatively TRBD2 (7 bases). Deletions cut 4 bases from V and 0 bases from J, with 16 bases between. CDR1 is MNHNS, CDR2 SASEGT, per germline. The CDR3 extends over 17 amino acids. CDR3: CASSVSTGLGSYNEQFF. The CDR3 DNA follows: TGTGCCAGCAGTGTATCGACAGGACTAGGCTCCTACAATGAGCAGTTCTTC.

The chain joins TRBV9 to TRBJ1-2; D is possibly TRBD1 (6 bases). The germline gives CDR1 SGDLS, CDR2 YYNGEE. Trimming stripped 0 bases from V and 8 bases from J, with 23 bases between. The CDR3 runs to 17 residues. The CDR3 here is CASSVEGGQNPRLGYTF. DNA for the CDR3: TGTGCCAGCAGCGTAGAGGGGGGGCAGAATCCTCGGTTAGGCTACACCTTC.

The genes are TRBV11-1 and TRBJ1-2; D possibly corresponds to TRBD1 (6 bases). This CDR3 spans 15 amino acids. Germline V lookup: CDR1 SGHAT, CDR2 FQDESV (reference sequence). Trimming stripped 4 bases from V and 6 bases from J, with 18 bases between. The CDR3 sequence: CASSSRGQPQDGYTF. The CDR3 DNA reads as TGTGCCAGCAGCTCTCGGGGACAACCCCAGGATGGCTACACCTTC.

The genes are TRBV19 and TRBJ2-3, with D tentatively TRBD2 (5 bases). V was trimmed by 8 bases and J by 6 bases, leaving 12 bases between them. The length of the CDR3 is 12 residues. Germline V lookup: CDR1 LNHDA, CDR2 SQIVND (reference sequence). The CDR3 DNA follows: TGTGCCAGTTCGGGCCCGGGGGATACGCAGTATTTT. This gives the protein CASSGPGDTQYF.

This chain links TRBV6-5 with TRBJ2-7; TRBD2 matches 9 bases. In germline, CDR1 is MNHEY, CDR2 SVGAGI. The CDR3 has 16 residues. V was pared by 4 bases and J by 3 bases, with 10 bases of the junction left unmatched. The CDR3 reads CASSFLGASGNYEQYF. The CDR3 DNA sequence: TGTGCCAGCAGTTTCCTCGGGGCTAGCGGGAACTACGAGCAGTACTTC.

This rearrangement joins TRBV30 to TRBJ2-5, with D possibly TRBD1 on 6 matching bases. The CDR3 has 14 residues. The V end was cut by 0 bases, the J end by 5 bases, with 13 bases between. CDR1 and CDR2 from the germline V gene are GTSNPN and SVGIG (reference sequence). This CDR3 reads CAWSVRTARETQYF. For the CDR3, the DNA is TGTGCCTGGAGTGTTAGGACAGCTAGGGAGACCCAGTACTTC.

The chain joins TRBV6-5 to TRBJ2-1, with 7 positions matching TRBD2. Germline trimming cut 2 bases from V and 6 bases from J; bases unmatched to any gene: 10. The CDR3 is 16 residues long. CDR1 and CDR2 from the germline V gene are MNHEY and SVGAGI. CDR3 DNA: TGTGCCAGCAGTTACGCATGGGGGGGGGAAGCCAATGAGCAGTTCTTC. It codes for CASSYAWGGEANEQFF.

The chain recombines TRBV18 with TRBJ2-2, with D possibly TRBD2 on 5 matching bases. In germline, CDR1 is KGHSH, CDR2 LQKENI. V was pared by 4 bases and J by 7 bases, with 22 bases between. The length of the CDR3 is 17 residues. CDR3 bases: TGTGCCAGCTCACGCCAGAGGATAAGTGGGAGCAGCGGGGAGCTGTTTTTT. It specifies CASSRQRISGSSGELFF.

This chain uses TRBV7-2 with TRBJ1-1; 7 bases map to TRBD1. Germline values: CDR1 SGHTA, CDR2 FQGNSA. V shed 1 base, J shed 11 bases, and the junction held 7 bases outside the gene matches. This CDR3 is 13 amino acids long. This CDR3 is CASSLEPRGFAFF. The DNA for the CDR3 is TGTGCCAGCAGCTTAGAACCCAGGGGGTTTGCTTTCTTT.

V usage is TRBV6-1 and J usage is TRBJ2-3; the D is unclear. The CDR3 length is 16 residues. V was cut by 2 bases and J by 5 bases, with 17 bases left in between. CDR1 and CDR2 from the germline V gene are MNHNS and SASEGT. The CDR3 coding sequence is TGTGCCAGCAGTGAATTTCAGTCACCAGGTCGAGATACGCAGTATTTT. Its protein product is CASSEFQSPGRDTQYF.

The chain recombines TRBV9 with TRBJ2-7, with D possibly being TRBD1 (6 bases). CDR3 size: 12 residues. The germline V gene has CDR1 SGDLS and CDR2 YYNGEE. The V end was cut by 0 bases, the J end by 6 bases, with 7 bases between. CDR3 amino acids: CASSVAQGEQYF. The CDR3 nucleotides read TGTGCCAGCAGCGTAGCACAGGGCGAGCAGTACTTC.

The chain carries TRBV7-2 and TRBJ2-7; 7 nucleotides match TRBD1. CDR3 length: 15 amino acids. Germline CDR1 SGHTA, CDR2 FQGNSA. V lost 5 bases to trimming and J lost 2 bases; unmatched junction nucleotides: 9. CDR3 DNA: TGTGCCAGCAGCATGAGGGGGCTTGGAGCCTACGAGCAGTACTTC. Its protein product is CASSMRGLGAYEQYF.

This sequence joins TRBV7-2 and TRBJ2-1, with D perhaps TRBD2 (6 bases). The germline V gene has CDR1 SGHTA and CDR2 FQGNSA. The CDR3 loop spans 17 amino acids. V was cut by 5 bases and J by 6 bases, with 23 bases left in between. The CDR3 region is CASSPGMGLASANEQFF. The DNA for the CDR3 is TGTGCCAGCAGCCCAGGAATGGGACTCGCTTCCGCCAATGAGCAGTTCTTC.

The J gene is TRBJ1-2, the V gene TRBV4-3; the match to TRBD1 covers 10 bases. Germline V gene data show CDR1 as LGHNA and CDR2 as YSLEER. This CDR3 comprises 14 residues. V lost 4 bases, J lost 3 bases, and 2 bases stayed unmatched. The CDR3 DNA reads as TGCGCCAGCAGCCGGGACAGGGGATACTATGGCTACACCTTC. This sequence encodes CASSRDRGYYGYTF.

The genes are TRBV10-3 and TRBJ2-3; D is possibly TRBD1 (5 bases). This CDR3 contains 12 residues. CDR1 and CDR2 from the germline V gene are ENHRY and SYGVKD. The ends were cut back, 10 bases at V and 6 bases at J, with 14 bases in the middle. In DNA, the CDR3 is TGTGCCACCTCGGACAAGACGGATACGCAGTATTTT. Amino acids: CATSDKTDTQYF.

The rearrangement joins TRBV6-5 to TRBJ1-1; no clear D gene. CDR1 is MNHEY, CDR2 SVGAGI, per germline. The CDR3 totals 14 residues. The V and J ends lost 5 bases and 1 base respectively, with 11 bases between them. The CDR3 region is CASSNRDTNTEAFF. As DNA, the CDR3 is TGTGCCAGCAGTAACAGAGACACGAACACTGAAGCTTTCTTT.

This chain connects TRBV27 to TRBJ2-7, with 10 positions matching TRBD1. The CDR3 totals 15 residues. V shed 5 bases and J 2 bases; nucleotides not matched to a gene: 6. The germline V gene encodes CDR1 MNHEY and CDR2 SMNVEV (reference sequence). CDR3 sequence (DNA): TGTGCCAGCAGTCGAGGGACAGGGGACGCCTACGAGCAGTACTTC. The encoded protein is CASSRGTGDAYEQYF.

This chain uses TRBV28 with TRBJ1-1, with D possibly matching TRBD1 (6 bases). This CDR3 spans 12 amino acids. V was pared by 6 bases and J by 4 bases, with 9 bases between. Germline V lookup: CDR1 MDHEN, CDR2 SYDVKM. The CDR3 reads CASRQGPTEAFF. Here the CDR3 DNA reads TGTGCCAGCAGACAGGGCCCCACTGAAGCTTTCTTT. Based on the CDR3 plus reference TRBV28 and TRBJ1-1, the full variable domain is DVKVTQSSRYLVKRTGEKVFLECVQDMDHENMFWYRQDPGLGLRLIYFSYDVKMKEKGDIPEGYSVSREKKERFSLILESASTNQTSMYLCASRQGPTEAFFGQGTRLTVV.